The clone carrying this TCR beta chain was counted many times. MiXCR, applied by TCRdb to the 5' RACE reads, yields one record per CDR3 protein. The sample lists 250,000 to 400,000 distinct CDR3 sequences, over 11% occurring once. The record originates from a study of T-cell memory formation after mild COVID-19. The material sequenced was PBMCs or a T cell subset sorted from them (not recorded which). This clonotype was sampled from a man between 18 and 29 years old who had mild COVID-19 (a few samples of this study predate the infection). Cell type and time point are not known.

CDR3 protein: CASSYLLEGPRETQYF. The CDR3, as DNA: TGTGCCAGCAGTTACCTTCTCGAGGGACCTCGCGAGACCCAGTACTTC. The chain carries TRBV6-2 or TRBV6-3 and TRBJ2-5; either TRBD1 or TRBD2 may supply D (5 bases each). Per germline, CDR1 MNHEY and CDR2 SVGEGT. The CDR3 extends over 16 amino acids. Trimming removed 2 bases at V and 5 bases at J, with 18 bases between.